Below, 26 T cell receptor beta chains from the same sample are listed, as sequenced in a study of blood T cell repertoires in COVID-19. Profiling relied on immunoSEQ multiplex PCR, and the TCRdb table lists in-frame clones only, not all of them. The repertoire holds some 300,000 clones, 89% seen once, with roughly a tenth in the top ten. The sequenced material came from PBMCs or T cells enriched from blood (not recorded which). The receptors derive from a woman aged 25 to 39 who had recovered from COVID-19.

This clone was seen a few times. CDR3 region: CASSRTDSGINQPQHF. The CDR3 region has the DNA TGTGCCAGCAGTCGAACAGACAGCGGGATCAATCAGCCCCAGCATTTT. This chain joins TRBV6-6 and TRBJ1-5; D perhaps matches TRBD1 (5 bases). V lost 5 bases and J lost 3, with 17 bases in between. The CDR3 is made up of 16 amino acids. Per germline, CDR1 MNHNY and CDR2 SVGAGI (reference sequence).

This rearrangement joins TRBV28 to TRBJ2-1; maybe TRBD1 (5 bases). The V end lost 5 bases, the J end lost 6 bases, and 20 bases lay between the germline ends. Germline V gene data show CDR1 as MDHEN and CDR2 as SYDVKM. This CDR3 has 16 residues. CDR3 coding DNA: TGTGCCAGCAGTCAAGAAGGGGCTAGTCCCCGCAATGAGCAGTTCTTC. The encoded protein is CASSQEGASPRNEQFF.

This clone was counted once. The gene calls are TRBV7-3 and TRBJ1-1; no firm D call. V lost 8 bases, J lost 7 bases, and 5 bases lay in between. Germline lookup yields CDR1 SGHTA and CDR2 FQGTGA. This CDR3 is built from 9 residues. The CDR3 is CASLVEAFF. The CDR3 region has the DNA TGTGCCAGCTTAGTTGAAGCTTTCTTT.

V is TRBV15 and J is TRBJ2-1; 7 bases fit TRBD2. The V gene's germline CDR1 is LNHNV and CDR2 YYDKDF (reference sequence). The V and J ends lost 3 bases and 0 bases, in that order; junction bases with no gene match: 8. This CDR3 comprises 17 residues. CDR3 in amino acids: CATSRERAGRSYNEQFF. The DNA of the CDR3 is TGTGCCACCAGCAGGGAACGAGCGGGACGCTCCTACAATGAGCAGTTCTTC.

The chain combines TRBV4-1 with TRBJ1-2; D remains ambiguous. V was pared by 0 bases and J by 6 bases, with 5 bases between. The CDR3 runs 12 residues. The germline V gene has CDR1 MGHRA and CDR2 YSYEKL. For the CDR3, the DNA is TGCGCCAGCAGCCAAGATCAGGATGGCTACACCTTC. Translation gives CASSQDQDGYTF.

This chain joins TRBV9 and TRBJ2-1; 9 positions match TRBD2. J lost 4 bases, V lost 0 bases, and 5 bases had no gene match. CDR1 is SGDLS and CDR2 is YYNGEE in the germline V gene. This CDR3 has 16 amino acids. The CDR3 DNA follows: TGTGCCAGCAGCGTAGGGACTAGCGTGGGGTACAATGAGCAGTTCTTC. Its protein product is CASSVGTSVGYNEQFF.

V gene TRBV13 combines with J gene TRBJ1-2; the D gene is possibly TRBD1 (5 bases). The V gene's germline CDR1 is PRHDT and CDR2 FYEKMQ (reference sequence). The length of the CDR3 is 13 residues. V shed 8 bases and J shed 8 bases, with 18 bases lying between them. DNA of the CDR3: TGTGCCAGCCGTTTGGGGCACGCGAGAGGCTACACCTTC. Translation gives CASRLGHARGYTF.

Here the CDR3 reads CASGREGYEQYF. CDR3 DNA: TGTGCCAGCGGGCGGGAAGGCTACGAGCAGTACTTC. This chain connects TRBV12-3 or TRBV12-4 to TRBJ2-7, with a tentative D call TRBD2 (6 bases). V lost 8 bases and J 3 bases, leaving 11 bases between the germline ends. The CDR3 totals 12 residues.

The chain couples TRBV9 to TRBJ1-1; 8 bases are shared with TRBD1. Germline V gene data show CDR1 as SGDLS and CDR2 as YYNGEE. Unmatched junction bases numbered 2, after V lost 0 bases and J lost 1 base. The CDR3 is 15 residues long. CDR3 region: CASSVAGQGNTEAFF. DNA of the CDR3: TGTGCCAGCAGCGTAGCCGGACAGGGGAACACTGAAGCTTTCTTT.

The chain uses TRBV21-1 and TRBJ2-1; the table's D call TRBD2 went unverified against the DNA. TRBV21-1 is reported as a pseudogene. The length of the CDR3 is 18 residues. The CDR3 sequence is CASSKGLAGLLPGYEQFF. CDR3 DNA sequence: TGTGCCAGCAGCAAAGGACTAGCGGGATTATTACCCGGATATGAGCAGTTCTTC.

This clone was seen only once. CDR3 coding DNA: TGCAGCGTTGTTGGACAGGCCGCTGAAGCTTTCTTT. This codes for CSVVGQAAEAFF. The chain recombines TRBV29-1 with TRBJ1-1; TRBD1 agrees at 7 bases. The CDR3 length is 12 residues. Germline CDR1 reads SQVTM; CDR2 reads ANQGSEA. The V gene end was trimmed by 4 bases and the J gene end by 6 bases; junction bases not matched to a gene: 5.

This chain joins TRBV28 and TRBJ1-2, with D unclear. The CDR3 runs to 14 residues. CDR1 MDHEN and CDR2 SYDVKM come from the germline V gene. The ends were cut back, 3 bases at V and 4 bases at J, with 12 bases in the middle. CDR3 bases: TGTGCCAGCAGTTTGTCCCAGGTACTCTATGGCTACACCTTC. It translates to CASSLSQVLYGYTF.

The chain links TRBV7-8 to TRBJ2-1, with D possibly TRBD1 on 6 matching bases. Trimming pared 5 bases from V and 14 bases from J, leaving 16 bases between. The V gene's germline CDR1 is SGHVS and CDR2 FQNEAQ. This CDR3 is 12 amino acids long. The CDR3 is CASSQYGGSEFF. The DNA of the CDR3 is TGTGCCAGCAGCCAGTATGGGGGCTCGGAGTTCTTC.

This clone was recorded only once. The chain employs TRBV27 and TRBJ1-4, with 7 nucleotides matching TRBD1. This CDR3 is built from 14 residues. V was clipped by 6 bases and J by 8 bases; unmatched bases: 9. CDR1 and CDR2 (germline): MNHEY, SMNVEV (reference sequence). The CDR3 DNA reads TGTGCCAGCAGCAAGCAGGGGGTCTTCGAAAAACTGTTTTTT. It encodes CASSKQGVFEKLFF.

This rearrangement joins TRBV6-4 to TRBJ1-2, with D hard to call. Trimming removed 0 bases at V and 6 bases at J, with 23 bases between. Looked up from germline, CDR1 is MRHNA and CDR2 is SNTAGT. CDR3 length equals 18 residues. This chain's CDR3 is CASSDSNSGSLGVNGYTF. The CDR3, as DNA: TGTGCCAGCAGTGACTCAAACTCTGGGAGCCTCGGGGTAAATGGCTACACCTTC.

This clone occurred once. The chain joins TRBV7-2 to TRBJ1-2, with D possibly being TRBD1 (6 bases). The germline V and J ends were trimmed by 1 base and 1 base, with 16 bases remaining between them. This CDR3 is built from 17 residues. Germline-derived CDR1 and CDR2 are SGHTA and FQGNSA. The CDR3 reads CASSLERWGGHNYGYTF. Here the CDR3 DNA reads TGTGCCAGCAGCTTAGAGCGGTGGGGGGGGCATAACTATGGCTACACCTTC.

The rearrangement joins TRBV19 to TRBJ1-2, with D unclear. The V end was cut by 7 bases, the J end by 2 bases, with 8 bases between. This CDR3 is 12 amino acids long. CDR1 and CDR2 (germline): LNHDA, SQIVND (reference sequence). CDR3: CASTARNYGYTF. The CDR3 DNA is TGTGCCAGTACCGCGAGAAACTATGGCTACACCTTC.

CDR3 coding DNA: TGTGCCAGCAGCCAATTGACTAGCGGAACCTACAATGAGCAGTTCTTC. Encoded protein: CASSQLTSGTYNEQFF. This chain connects TRBV4-2 to TRBJ2-1; 9 bases agree with TRBD2. This CDR3 comprises 16 residues. The V gene end was trimmed by 2 bases and the J gene end by 2 bases; junction bases not matched to a gene: 4. Per the germline V gene, CDR1 is LGHNA and CDR2 is YNFKEQ.

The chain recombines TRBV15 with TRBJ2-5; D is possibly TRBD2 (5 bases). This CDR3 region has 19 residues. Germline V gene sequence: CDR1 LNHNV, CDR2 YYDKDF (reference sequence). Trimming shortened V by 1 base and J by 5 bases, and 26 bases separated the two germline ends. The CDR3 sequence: CATSRARILSDKGVETQYF. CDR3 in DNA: TGTGCCACCAGCAGAGCTCGAATTCTTTCAGACAAGGGAGTGGAGACCCAGTACTTC.

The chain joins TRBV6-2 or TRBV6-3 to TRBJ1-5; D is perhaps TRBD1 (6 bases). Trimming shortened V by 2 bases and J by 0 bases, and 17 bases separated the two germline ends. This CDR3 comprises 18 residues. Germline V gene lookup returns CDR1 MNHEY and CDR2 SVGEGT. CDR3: CASSYRLSGAYSNQPQHF. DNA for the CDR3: TGTGCCAGCAGTTACCGTCTTTCAGGGGCTTATAGCAATCAGCCCCAGCATTTT.

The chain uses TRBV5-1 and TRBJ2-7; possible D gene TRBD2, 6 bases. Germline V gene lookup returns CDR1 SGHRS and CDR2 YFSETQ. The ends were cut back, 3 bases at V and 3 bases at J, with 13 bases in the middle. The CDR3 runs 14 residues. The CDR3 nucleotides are TGCGCCAGCAGCTACGGGACTGGGGTCTACGAGCAGTACTTC. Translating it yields CASSYGTGVYEQYF.

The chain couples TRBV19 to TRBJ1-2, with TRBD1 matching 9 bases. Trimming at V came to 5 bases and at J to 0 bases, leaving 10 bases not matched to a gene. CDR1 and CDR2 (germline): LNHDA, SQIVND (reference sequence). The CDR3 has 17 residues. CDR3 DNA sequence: TGTGCCAGTAGTGTACCGGGACAGGGTATTTCTAACTATGGCTACACCTTC. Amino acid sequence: CASSVPGQGISNYGYTF.

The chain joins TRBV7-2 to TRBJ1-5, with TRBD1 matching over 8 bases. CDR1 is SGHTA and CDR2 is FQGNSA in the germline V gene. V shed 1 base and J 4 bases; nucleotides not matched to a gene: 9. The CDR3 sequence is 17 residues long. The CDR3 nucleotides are TGTGCCAGCAGCTTAGGTTTAGGACAGGGCGGTAATCAGCCCCAGCATTTT. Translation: CASSLGLGQGGNQPQHF. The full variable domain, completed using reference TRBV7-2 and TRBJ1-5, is GAGVSQSPSNKVTEKGKDVELRCDPISGHTALYWYRQSLGQGLEFLIYFQGNSAPDKSGLPSDRFSAERTGGSVSTLTIQRTQQEDSAVYLCASSLGLGQGGNQPQHFGDGTRLSIL.

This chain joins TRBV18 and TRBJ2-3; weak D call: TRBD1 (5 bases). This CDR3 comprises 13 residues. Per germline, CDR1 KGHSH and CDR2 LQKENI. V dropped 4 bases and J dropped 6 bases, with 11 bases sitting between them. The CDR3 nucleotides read TGTGCCAGCTCACTAGGGGCAAGGGATACGCAGTATTTT. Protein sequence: CASSLGARDTQYF.

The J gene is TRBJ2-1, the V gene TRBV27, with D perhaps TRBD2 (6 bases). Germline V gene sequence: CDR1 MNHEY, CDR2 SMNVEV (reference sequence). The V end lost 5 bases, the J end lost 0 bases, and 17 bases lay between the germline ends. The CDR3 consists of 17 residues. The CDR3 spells CASSLYDGLPSYNEQFF. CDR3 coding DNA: TGTGCCAGCAGTCTCTACGACGGACTACCCTCCTACAATGAGCAGTTCTTC.

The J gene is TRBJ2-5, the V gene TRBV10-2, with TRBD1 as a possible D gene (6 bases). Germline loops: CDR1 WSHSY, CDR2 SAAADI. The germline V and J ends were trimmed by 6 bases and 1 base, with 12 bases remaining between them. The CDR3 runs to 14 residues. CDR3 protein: CASSDWDTQETQYF. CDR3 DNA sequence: TGCGCCAGCAGCGACTGGGACACCCAAGAGACCCAGTACTTC.